This record concerns one T cell receptor beta chain sequence. Antigen unknown. The sample is drawn from a study of T-cell memory formation after mild COVID-19. Overall study results and limits: Researchers found some responding clones in pre-infection memory, a sign that cross-reactive memory joined.

Germline CDR1 SGHVS, CDR2 FNYEAQ. The CDR3 loop spans 13 amino acids. Deletions cut 2 bases from V and 4 bases from J, with 9 bases between. Each CDR3 protein is one row after TCRdb ran MiXCR on the 5' RACE reads. The sample includes over 450,000 distinct CDR3 sequences, about 20% of them seen just once. The sequence derives from an adult woman who had mild COVID-19 (a few samples of this study predate the infection). Cell type and time point are not known. Sequencing was carried out using PBMCs or a T cell subset sorted from them (not recorded which). V and J are TRBV7-6 and TRBJ2-7; D gene uncertain. Here the CDR3 reads CASSLSPQYEQYF. The CDR3 DNA reads TGTGCCAGCAGCTTAAGCCCCCAGTACGAGCAGTACTTC.